This TCR beta chain was sequenced for a study of T cells in Graves' hyperthyroidism and ophthalmopathy. Study-wide points: Stable hyperthyroidism and ophthalmopathy were separated using 13 V-J signatures. Most thyroid clonotypes with frequency above 0.001 were detected in blood.

Diagnostic assessment was based on clinical symptoms, serum thyroxine and TRAb, thyroid ultrasound and orbital computed tomography. From RNA transcripts, TCR beta CDR3 regions were amplified. A first-round RT-PCR of the TCR CDR3 used the HTBI primer set. TCRdb passed the multiplex PCR reads through MiXCR, listing each CDR3 protein once. The sample lists about 640,000 distinct CDR3 sequences; about 45% were seen once. Details on this clonotype: As yet, its antigen is unknown.

The CDR3 extends over 14 amino acids. The germline gives CDR1 SNHLY, CDR2 FYNNEI. J was trimmed by 6 bases and V by 6 bases; bases with no gene match: 8. Sequenced material: peripheral blood or thyroid tissue (not recorded which). The rearrangement links TRBV2 to TRBJ1-3; 7 bases line up with TRBD1. The receptor was isolated from an adult man with Graves' disease, either hyperthyroidism or ophthalmopathy (not recorded which). CDR3 nucleotides: TGTGCCAGCAGACAGGGGATGGGGGCAAACACCATATATTTT. This translates into CASRQGMGANTIYF.